One sample yielded the 22 T cell receptor beta chains listed below, sequenced in a study of T cell responses to AZD1222 COVID-19 vaccine. Sequenced by immunoSEQ multiplex PCR; TCRdb stores in-frame clones only, minus some. The sample has roughly 150,000 clones; approximately 94% are singletons. The specimen comprised peripheral blood, sampled 28 days after the second AZD1222 dose. The receptors were gathered from an adult who received the AZD1222 COVID-19 vaccine.

This clone was seen a few times. This chain joins TRBV7-6 and TRBJ2-7, with TRBD2 matching 8 bases. V trimming: 3 bases; J trimming: 3 bases; junction bases outside the gene matches: 7. Germline V gene sequence: CDR1 SGHVS, CDR2 FNYEAQ. The CDR3 consists of 15 residues. The CDR3 loop is CASSLEAGVFYEQYF. The CDR3 coding sequence is TGTGCCAGCAGCTTGGAAGCGGGAGTCTTCTACGAGCAGTACTTC.

The chain couples TRBV3-1 (or the pseudogene TRBV3-2) to TRBJ1-1; D not certain. The CDR3 is 11 amino acids. Trimming removed 4 bases at V and 8 bases at J, with 8 bases between. CDR1 and CDR2 from the germline V gene are LGHDT and YNNKEL (reference sequence). The CDR3 spells CASSLYREAFF. In DNA form, the CDR3 reads TGTGCCAGCAGCCTCTACCGGGAAGCTTTCTTT.

The genes are TRBV4-1 and TRBJ2-1; a possible D gene is TRBD1 (5 bases). V lost 2 bases to trimming and J lost 3 bases, with 5 bases between them. Germline CDR1 reads MGHRA; CDR2 reads YSYEKL. The CDR3 covers 13 residues. CDR3 sequence reads: CASSQQGYNEQFF. The CDR3, as DNA: TGCGCCAGCAGCCAACAGGGCTACAATGAGCAGTTCTTC.

With regard to this clone: The same CDR3 also results from other DNA sequences found in this sample. The genes are TRBV6-5 and TRBJ1-4; D gene ambiguous. The ends were cut back, 0 bases at V and 5 bases at J, with 10 bases in the middle. CDR3 length: 15 amino acids. Germline-derived CDR1 and CDR2 are MNHEY and SVGAGI. The CDR3, as DNA: TGTGCCAGCAGTTACTCGGGCAGCTCCAATGAAAAACTGTTTTTT. Translated: CASSYSGSSNEKLFF.

This chain uses TRBV16 with TRBJ1-5, with D possibly being TRBD1 (5 bases). Trimming removed 4 bases at V and 5 bases at J, with 15 bases between. This CDR3 has 15 residues. Germline V lookup: CDR1 KGHSY, CDR2 FQNENV. The CDR3 region has the DNA TGTGCCAGCAGCCCATTGACAGCGACTTATCAGCCCCAGCATTTT. Translated: CASSPLTATYQPQHF.

This clone was counted once. The CDR3 coding sequence is TGCGCCAGCAGCCAAGAGGGAGGGGGGGGTTCACCCCTCCACTTT. It specifies CASSQEGGGGSPLHF. The V and J genes are TRBV4-3 and TRBJ1-6, with TRBD1 as a possible D gene (6 bases). The CDR3 has 15 residues. The V and J ends lost 0 bases and 9 bases respectively, with 12 bases between them. Germline CDR1 LGHNA, CDR2 YSLEER.

The chain has TRBV11-2 and TRBJ2-7; the match to TRBD1 covers 7 bases. CDR1 SGHAT and CDR2 FQNNGV come from the germline V gene. Trimming removed 1 base from V and 5 bases from J; junction bases left unmatched: 8. CDR3 length: 15 residues. CDR3: CASSLATGVLNEQYF. The CDR3 nucleotides read TGTGCCAGCAGCTTAGCTACAGGGGTATTGAACGAGCAGTACTTC.

J is TRBJ2-7 and V is TRBV21-1; TRBD2, the table's D call, lacks a check against the DNA. TRBV21-1 is a documented pseudogene. This CDR3 has 14 amino acids. The CDR3 loop is CASSKIFRTYEQYF. The CDR3 DNA follows: TGTGCCAGCAGCAAGATTTTTAGAACCTACGAGCAGTACTTC.

The chain links TRBV27 to TRBJ2-2, with unresolved D. The CDR3 spans 14 residues. The germline V and J ends were trimmed by 3 bases and 3 bases, with 8 bases remaining between them. Germline-derived CDR1 and CDR2 are MNHEY and SMNVEV (reference sequence). The CDR3 bases are TGTGCCAGCAGTTTGAGGCGAGACACCGGGGAGCTGTTTTTT. It translates to CASSLRRDTGELFF.

The rearrangement links TRBV6-5 to TRBJ1-3; D remains unclear. Germline CDR1 and CDR2: MNHEY and SVGAGI. The CDR3 has 14 amino acids. V lost 7 bases and J 0 bases, leaving 10 bases between the germline ends. CDR3 in DNA: TGTGCCAGCATGGGAGGTAGCTCTGGAAACACCATATATTTT. Protein: CASMGGSSGNTIYF.

This clone appeared a few times. CDR3 nucleotide sequence: TGTGCCAGCAGCTTAGGCATAGATAATTCACCCCTCCACTTT. Its translation: CASSLGIDNSPLHF. The V and J genes are TRBV7-9 and TRBJ1-6; D is ambiguous. CDR3 length: 14 residues. Germline assignment: CDR1 SEHNR and CDR2 FQNEAQ (reference sequence). The V gene lost 1 base and the J gene lost 5 bases, with 6 bases spanning the gap.

The J gene is TRBJ1-1, the V gene TRBV19, with 8 bases identical to TRBD1. Germline values: CDR1 LNHDA, CDR2 SQIVND (reference sequence). V was clipped by 1 base and J by 3 bases; unmatched bases: 4. The CDR3 is 15 residues long. The CDR3 DNA reads as TGTGCCAGTAGTATAGTTGCAGGGGGCCACACTGAAGCTTTCTTT. Protein product: CASSIVAGGHTEAFF.

The chain carries TRBV6-5 and TRBJ1-6, with D unresolved. There are 12 residues in the CDR3. Germline CDR1 and CDR2: MNHEY and SVGAGI. V dropped 6 bases and J dropped 7 bases, with 7 bases sitting between them. CDR3 residues: CASSRANSPLHF. The CDR3, as DNA: TGTGCCAGCAGCAGAGCCAATTCACCCCTCCACTTT.

This clone occurred once. This chain connects TRBV28 to TRBJ2-7, with D unresolved. V gave up 3 bases and J gave up 0 bases, with 12 bases separating them. The CDR3 is made up of 15 amino acids. CDR1 is MDHEN, CDR2 SYDVKM, per germline. CDR3 coding DNA: TGTGCCAGCAGTTTCGGGCCCCCGAGCTCCTACGAGCAGTACTTC. Encoded protein: CASSFGPPSSYEQYF.

The chain recombines TRBV19 with TRBJ2-7; D unresolved. Germline CDR1 is LNHDA and CDR2 is SQIVND (reference sequence). The ends were cut back, 1 base at V and 3 bases at J, with 13 bases in the middle. CDR3 size: 15 residues. The CDR3 sequence: CASSIAGSYGYEQYF. CDR3 bases: TGTGCCAGTAGTATAGCGGGCAGTTACGGCTACGAGCAGTACTTC.

The chain recombines TRBV7-9 with TRBJ1-3; TRBD1 is a possible D gene (5 bases). V lost 4 bases and J 3 bases, leaving 13 bases between the germline ends. The CDR3 totals 15 residues. The V gene's germline CDR1 is SEHNR and CDR2 FQNEAQ (reference sequence). CDR3 residues: CASSSGDLVGNTIYF. For the CDR3, the DNA is TGTGCCAGCAGCTCGGGGGACCTGGTTGGAAACACCATATATTTT.

The chain carries TRBV2 and TRBJ2-1; D is unclear. Trimming stripped 6 bases from V and 0 bases from J, with 9 bases between. The CDR3 consists of 14 residues. The germline CDR1 and CDR2 sequences are SNHLY and FYNNEI. The CDR3 bases are TGTGCCAGCAGAACCTTTAGCTCCTACAATGAGCAGTTCTTC. Translated, it gives CASRTFSSYNEQFF.

This chain joins TRBV13 and TRBJ1-1, with TRBD1 identical over 8 bases. V trimming: 3 bases; J trimming: 4 bases; junction bases outside the gene matches: 4. This CDR3 is built from 14 residues. The germline V gene encodes CDR1 PRHDT and CDR2 FYEKMQ (reference sequence). The CDR3 protein is CASSLGQESTEAFF. CDR3 coding DNA: TGTGCCAGCAGCTTGGGACAGGAATCCACTGAAGCTTTCTTT.

This chain connects TRBV23-1 to TRBJ2-7; D is possibly TRBD2 (5 bases). TRBV23-1 carries the ORF label, with uncertain function. V lost 2 bases and J lost 7, with 15 bases in between. The CDR3 spans 14 residues. This CDR3 is CASSQTFGTGEQYF. In DNA, the CDR3 is TGCGCCAGCAGTCAAACGTTCGGCACGGGGGAGCAGTACTTC.

The CDR3 is CASSTYPGQRTSGRAGGTDTQYF. The CDR3 region has the DNA TGTGCCAGCAGTACCTATCCGGGACAGCGGACTAGCGGGAGGGCCGGTGGCACAGATACGCAGTATTTT. This rearrangement joins TRBV28 to TRBJ2-3; 15 bases fit TRBD2. Per the germline V gene, CDR1 is MDHEN and CDR2 is SYDVKM. J gave up 1 base and V 5 bases, and 22 bases lay outside the gene matches. The CDR3 has 23 residues. Based on the CDR3 plus reference TRBV28 and TRBJ2-3, the full variable domain is DVKVTQSSRYLVKRTGEKVFLECVQDMDHENMFWYRQDPGLGLRLIYFSYDVKMKEKGDIPEGYSVSREKKERFSLILESASTNQTSMYLCASSTYPGQRTSGRAGGTDTQYFGPGTRLTVL.

Only one count was recorded for this clone. This rearrangement joins TRBV6-2 or TRBV6-3 to TRBJ1-4; a possible D gene is TRBD1 (5 bases). The CDR3 spans 16 residues. Trimming pared 2 bases from V and 3 bases from J, leaving 13 bases between. Germline loops: CDR1 MNHEY, CDR2 SVGEGT. CDR3 coding DNA: TGTGCCAGCAGTTACACCACGTTGACAGCTAATGAAAAACTGTTTTTT. It yields the protein CASSYTTLTANEKLFF.

This clone was seen only once. The chain links TRBV19 to TRBJ2-1; D may be TRBD1 (6 bases). The CDR3 is made up of 20 amino acids. V lost 5 bases, J lost 2 bases, and 28 bases lay in between. Germline CDR1 reads LNHDA; CDR2 reads SQIVND (reference sequence). CDR3 in amino acids: CASSYTTGTRKARAYNEQFF. The CDR3 DNA reads TGTGCCAGTAGTTACACGACCGGGACAAGAAAAGCGCGGGCCTACAATGAGCAGTTCTTC.